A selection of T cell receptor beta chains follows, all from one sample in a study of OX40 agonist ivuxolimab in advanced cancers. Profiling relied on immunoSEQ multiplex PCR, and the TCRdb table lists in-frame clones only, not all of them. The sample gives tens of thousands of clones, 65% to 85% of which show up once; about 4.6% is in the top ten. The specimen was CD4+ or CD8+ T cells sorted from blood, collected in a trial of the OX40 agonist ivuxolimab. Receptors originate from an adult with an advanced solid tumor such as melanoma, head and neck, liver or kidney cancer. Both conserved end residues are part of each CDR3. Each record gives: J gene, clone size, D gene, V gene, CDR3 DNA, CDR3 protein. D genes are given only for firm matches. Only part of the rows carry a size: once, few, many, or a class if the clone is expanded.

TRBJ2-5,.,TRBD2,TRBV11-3,TGTGCCAGCAGCCCGGGAACCGTAGCGGGGGGGGAGACCCAGTACTTC,CASSPGTVAGGETQYF
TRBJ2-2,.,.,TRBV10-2,TGCGCCAGCGGCCCGGACAGCCTAGGGGAGCTGTTTTTT,CASGPDSLGELFF
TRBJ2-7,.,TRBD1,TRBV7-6,TGTGCCAGCAGCTCGGGACAGGTAGACGAGCAGTACTTC,CASSSGQVDEQYF
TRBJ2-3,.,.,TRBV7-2,TGTGCCAGCAGCTTATTGGCGGGGGATACGCAGTATTTT,CASSLLAGDTQYF
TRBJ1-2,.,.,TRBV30,TGTGCCTGGAAGCAGGGCGGGTGGTATGGCTACACCTTC,CAWKQGGWYGYTF
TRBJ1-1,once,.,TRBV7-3,TGTGCCAGCAGCACCCTCCCACCAACAGGGTTGAACACTGAAGCTTTCTTT,CASSTLPPTGLNTEAFF
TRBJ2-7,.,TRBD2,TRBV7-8,TGTGCCAGCAGCTCCGGACTAAGCGGGAGTTACGAGCAGTACTTC,CASSSGLSGSYEQYF
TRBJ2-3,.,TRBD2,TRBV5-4,TGTGCCAGCAGCCGCGGGGGGGCCTGGACAGATACGCAGTATTTT,CASSRGGAWTDTQYF
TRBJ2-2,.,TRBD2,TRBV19,TGTGCCACGCGGACTAGCGAGACCGGGGAGCTGTTTTTT,CATRTSETGELFF
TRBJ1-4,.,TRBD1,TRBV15,TGTGCCACCAGCAGAGCTCCGGGACAGGTGATCAATGAAAAACTGTTTTTT,CATSRAPGQVINEKLFF
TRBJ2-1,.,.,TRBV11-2,TGTGCCAGCAGCCTACGACTTGGCAATGAGCAGTTCTTC,CASSLRLGNEQFF
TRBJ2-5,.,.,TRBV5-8,TGTGCCAGCAGTTCTCCGGGACTCAAAGAGACCCAGTACTTC,CASSSPGLKETQYF
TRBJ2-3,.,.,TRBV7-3,TGTGCCAGCAGCCCGGGAGAGGGCACAGATACGCAGTATTTT,CASSPGEGTDTQYF
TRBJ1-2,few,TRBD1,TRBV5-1,TGCGCCAGCAGCCGGGACAGGGGTTCTAACTATGGCTACACCTTC,CASSRDRGSNYGYTF
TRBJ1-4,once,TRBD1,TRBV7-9,TGTGCCAGCAGCCCGGGACAGGCGGATAATGAAAAACTGTTTTTT,CASSPGQADNEKLFF
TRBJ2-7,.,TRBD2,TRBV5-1,TGCGCCAGCAGCCGGACTAGCGGGAGGCTCATCTCCTACGAGCAGTACTTC,CASSRTSGRLISYEQYF
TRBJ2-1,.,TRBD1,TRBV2,TGTGCCTCGGACAGGGGCAATGAGCAGTTCTTC,CASDRGNEQFF
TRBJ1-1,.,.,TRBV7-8,TGTGCCAGCAGCGCCCCGACAGGAGTAGCTGAAGCTTTCTTT,CASSAPTGVAEAFF
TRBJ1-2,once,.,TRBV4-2,TGTGCCAGCAGGGAAGTAACCGGGACAATTGGCTACACCTTC,CASREVTGTIGYTF
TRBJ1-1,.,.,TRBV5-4,TGTGCCAGCAGCCCCGGGGGGGCGGTATCGGACACTGAAGCTTTCTTT,CASSPGGAVSDTEAFF
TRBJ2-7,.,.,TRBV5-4,TGTGCCAGCAGCTTGGATCTTGTCTACGAGCAGTACTTC,CASSLDLVYEQYF
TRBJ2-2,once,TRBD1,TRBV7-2,TGTGCCAGCAGCTCAGGGGGCCATCGCACCGGGGAGCTGTTTTTT,CASSSGGHRTGELFF
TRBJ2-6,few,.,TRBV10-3,TGTGCCATCAGTCAAAAATTTCAGGGGGGCCCTCTTGGGGCCAACGTCCTGACTTTC,CAISQKFQGGPLGANVLTF
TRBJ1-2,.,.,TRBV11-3,TGTGCCAGCAGCTTAACTCGGGGGTCGCCAGGAGGCTACACCTTC,CASSLTRGSPGGYTF
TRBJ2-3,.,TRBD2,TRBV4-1,TGCGCCAGCAGCCAAGGGGCGGGAGGGCCCTCAGATACGCAGTATTTT,CASSQGAGGPSDTQYF
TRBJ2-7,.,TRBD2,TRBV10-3,TGTGCCATCAGTGACGGGACTAGCGTTCACGAGCAGTACTTC,CAISDGTSVHEQYF
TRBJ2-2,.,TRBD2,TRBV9,TGTGCCAGCAGCTTCGCTAGCGGGTCTTACACCGGGGAGCTGTTTTTT,CASSFASGSYTGELFF
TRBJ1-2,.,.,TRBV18,TGTGCCAGCTCACCTGACGTCACTAACTATGGCTACACCTTC,CASSPDVTNYGYTF